The sequence of this TCR beta chain was determined in a study of blood T cell repertoires in COVID-19. As handled by the study authors: Quantification of nucleated cells was approximated via reference gene primer amplification. Sequenced by immunoSEQ multiplex PCR; TCRdb stores in-frame clones only, minus some. V, J and clone size derive from that table, while D and trimming were established from the DNA sequence. The table lists 490,000 or so clones, approximately 91% of them singletons. V shed 4 bases, J shed 8 bases, and the junction held 12 bases outside the gene matches. The CDR3 is 15 residues long. CDR1 and CDR2 (germline): SQVTM, ANQGSEA. Those enrolled, adults aged roughly 18 to 95 years, came from roughly 22 US areas.

The sample comprised PBMCs or T cells enriched from blood (not recorded which). The clonotype was recovered from a woman aged 55-70 years who had recovered from COVID-19. This sequence joins TRBV29-1 and TRBJ2-3; 10 nucleotides line up with TRBD2. The CDR3 reads CSVGSSGGLAGTQYF. In nucleotides, the CDR3 is TGCAGCGTTGGGTCTAGCGGGGGACTCGCTGGTACGCAGTATTTT.